This T cell receptor beta chain was obtained from a study of T cells in localized non-small cell lung cancer. Clones were sequenced by immunoSEQ multiplex PCR, and TCRdb holds only the in-frame ones, with some missing. The sample has roughly 48,000 clones, over 70% seen once. The study's findings and limits: Paired adjacent lung recovered a median approximately 57 of the top 100 tumor clones. Patients showing higher blood T cell density tended to see longer overall survival.

This clone showed up just a few times. What it binds is unknown. From germline, CDR1 is MDHEN and CDR2 SYDVKM. The CDR3 contains 12 residues. Trimming pared 11 bases from V and 1 base from J, leaving 11 bases between. The sequencing used PBMCs, collected before any cancer treatment. The clonotype comes from a woman aged 35-75 years with stage II lung adenocarcinoma. The chain carries TRBV28 and TRBJ1-2, with D possibly being TRBD1 (5 bases). CDR3 coding DNA: TGTGCCGTCCAGGGTGTTAACTATGGCTACACCTTC. It translates to CAVQGVNYGYTF.